This TCR beta chain was observed in a study of OX40 agonist ivuxolimab in advanced cancers. Study-level results: Part of the nonresponder group also had normalized T-cell clonal expansion that was low.

Data came from immunoSEQ multiplex PCR; TCRdb stores just in-frame clones and leaves some out. The repertoire holds 73,000 or so clones, with about 93% as singletons. In the case of this clone: The antigen is undetermined.

The sequence came from an adult with an advanced solid tumor such as melanoma, head and neck, liver or kidney cancer. Sequencing was performed on CD4+ or CD8+ T cells sorted from blood, taken in a trial of the OX40 agonist ivuxolimab.

The CDR3 sequence: CASSSATGVAYEQYF. The CDR3 DNA follows: TGTGCCAGCAGTTCCGCTACAGGGGTCGCCTACGAGCAGTACTTC. The chain is built from TRBV6-5 and TRBJ2-7, with 7 bases identical to TRBD1. The CDR3 sequence is 15 residues long. Looked up from germline, CDR1 is MNHEY and CDR2 is SVGAGI. V shed 4 bases, J shed 2 bases, and the junction held 8 bases outside the gene matches.